These 18 T cell receptor beta chains originate from one sample sequenced in a study of shared clonotypes between healthy human individuals. TCRdb keeps only in-frame clones here, not all; method: immunoSEQ multiplex PCR. The profile covers about 330,000 clones, with roughly 84% appearing a single time and under 20% taken by the ten largest. Sequenced material: memory CD8+ T cells sorted from blood. Subset described: CD45RO+ cells pooled with CCR7-negative TemRA cells. The receptors were sampled from a man aged 18 to 30 in good health.

The chain couples TRBV29-1 to TRBJ1-5; D is perhaps TRBD1 (5 bases). This CDR3 has 15 amino acids. Trimming cost V 3 bases and J 5 bases, with 17 bases left between them. Germline assignment: CDR1 SQVTM and CDR2 ANQGSEA. The CDR3 is CSVEVRQCNHQPQHF. In DNA, the CDR3 is TGCAGCGTTGAGGTTCGACAGTGCAACCATCAGCCCCAGCATTTT.

The V and J genes are TRBV7-9 and TRBJ2-7; the D call may be TRBD1 or TRBD2 (5 bases each). CDR3 length: 15 amino acids. CDR1 and CDR2 from the germline V gene are SEHNR and FQNEAQ (reference sequence). The germline V and J ends were trimmed by 4 bases and 3 bases, with 16 bases remaining between them. The CDR3 loop reads CASSYNPGRSYEQYF. The DNA of the CDR3 is TGTGCCAGCAGCTATAATCCGGGACGGAGCTACGAGCAGTACTTC.

The chain couples TRBV7-9 to TRBJ1-1, with D unclear. The V end lost 7 bases, the J end lost 0 bases, and 15 bases lay between the germline ends. Germline V gene sequence: CDR1 SEHNR, CDR2 FQNEAQ (reference sequence). The length of the CDR3 is 15 residues. CDR3 sequence (DNA): TGTGCCAGCACCCGCCGGGCAGACGTGAACACTGAAGCTTTCTTT. Encoded protein: CASTRRADVNTEAFF.

Here the CDR3 reads CASSYATEADTQYF. The CDR3 nucleotides read TGTGCCAGCAGTTACGCGACGGAGGCAGATACGCAGTATTTT. The gene calls are TRBV6-5 and TRBJ2-3, with D possibly TRBD2 on 5 matching bases. The CDR3 consists of 14 residues. V lost 2 bases to trimming and J lost 4 bases, with 10 bases between them. Looked up from germline, CDR1 is MNHEY and CDR2 is SVGAGI.

The gene calls are TRBV6-6 and TRBJ2-3; unclear D gene. CDR1 and CDR2 (germline): MNHNY, SVGAGI (reference sequence). The CDR3 has 14 amino acids. V lost 7 bases and J 0 bases, leaving 11 bases between the germline ends. The CDR3 bases are TGTGCCAGCAATGCCTCTCCTAGCACAGATACGCAGTATTTT. This sequence encodes CASNASPSTDTQYF.

The V call is TRBV28, the J call TRBJ2-7, with 10 bases fitting TRBD1. Per the germline V gene, CDR1 is MDHEN and CDR2 is SYDVKM. V was pared by 5 bases and J by 2 bases, with 9 bases of the junction left unmatched. This CDR3 contains 16 residues. For the CDR3, the DNA is TGTGCCAGCAGTCCCTATCCCGGGACAGGGGCCTACGAGCAGTACTTC. This encodes CASSPYPGTGAYEQYF.

The V gene is TRBV4-1, the J gene TRBJ2-7; 8 nucleotides match TRBD1. Per germline, CDR1 MGHRA and CDR2 YSYEKL. The CDR3 extends over 16 amino acids. Germline trimming cut 3 bases from V and 2 bases from J; bases unmatched to any gene: 9. In DNA form, the CDR3 reads TGCGCCAGCAGCCACAAACCGGGACAGGCTCCCTACGAGCAGTACTTC. This codes for CASSHKPGQAPYEQYF.

DNA for the CDR3: TGTGCCAGCAGCGTAGGGGGACAGTCTCTAGCCTACGAGCAGTACTTC. It specifies CASSVGGQSLAYEQYF. The chain uses TRBV9 and TRBJ2-7, with 7 bases that match TRBD1. Per the germline V gene, CDR1 is SGDLS and CDR2 is YYNGEE. The CDR3 covers 16 residues. After removal of 0 bases from V and 2 bases from J, the junction contained 8 bases not matched to a gene.

The gene calls are TRBV10-3 and TRBJ1-2; 7 bases match TRBD1. The CDR3 runs 17 residues. V trimming: 2 bases; J trimming: 0 bases; junction bases outside the gene matches: 9. From germline, CDR1 is ENHRY and CDR2 SYGVKD. The CDR3 DNA follows: TGTGCCATCAGTGAGGGAAAGACAGGGTTGACTAACTATGGCTACACCTTC. This translates into CAISEGKTGLTNYGYTF.

Here the CDR3 reads CSVVVGTSEQYF. CDR3 DNA sequence: TGCAGCGTCGTGGTAGGGACAAGCGAGCAGTACTTC. The rearrangement links TRBV29-1 to TRBJ2-7; possibly TRBD1 for D (6 bases). Germline CDR1 and CDR2: SQVTM and ANQGSEA. The germline V and J ends were trimmed by 6 bases and 6 bases, with 15 bases remaining between them. CDR3 length equals 12 residues.

The chain couples TRBV4-1 to TRBJ2-7; D unresolved. CDR3 length: 14 amino acids. Trimming removed 3 bases from V and 0 bases from J, with 9 bases in between. Germline V gene data show CDR1 as MGHRA and CDR2 as YSYEKL. The CDR3 protein is CASSHEQLSYEQYF. As DNA, the CDR3 is TGCGCCAGCAGCCACGAACAGCTCTCCTACGAGCAGTACTTC.

The chain has TRBV11-2 and TRBJ2-7; D gene uncertain. The germline V and J ends were trimmed by 4 bases and 0 bases, with 10 bases remaining between them. The CDR3 is made up of 14 amino acids. The germline V gene has CDR1 SGHAT and CDR2 FQNNGV. This CDR3 is CASSSFRLSYEQYF. As DNA, the CDR3 is TGTGCCAGCAGCTCTTTTCGGCTCTCCTACGAGCAGTACTTC.

The sample holds many counts of this clone. The same CDR3 is also encoded by other DNA sequences in this sample. This sequence joins TRBV27 and TRBJ2-7; 7 nucleotides match TRBD1. CDR3 size: 14 residues. Germline lookup yields CDR1 MNHEY and CDR2 SMNVEV (reference sequence). V gave up 5 bases and J gave up 1 base; unmatched junction bases: 5. CDR3 DNA sequence: TGTGCCAGCAGTCACAGGGGACCGTCCTACGAGCAGTACTTC. The encoded protein is CASSHRGPSYEQYF.

V usage is TRBV6-1 and J usage is TRBJ2-7; 8 bases are shared with TRBD1. The length of the CDR3 is 15 residues. V was clipped by 3 bases and J by 2 bases; unmatched bases: 6. Germline loops: CDR1 MNHNS, CDR2 SASEGT. CDR3 bases: TGTGCCAGCAGTGAGGACAGGGTGCTGCCCTACGAGCAGTACTTC. It translates to CASSEDRVLPYEQYF.

The rearrangement uses TRBV30 and TRBJ1-5; no clear D gene. Germline assignment: CDR1 GTSNPN and CDR2 SVGIG (reference sequence). V was cut by 2 bases and J by 0 bases, with 8 bases left in between. The CDR3 is 14 residues long. The CDR3 reads CAWSMAHSNQPQHF. In nucleotides, the CDR3 is TGTGCCTGGAGTATGGCCCATAGCAATCAGCCCCAGCATTTT.

Note on this clone: Its ends do not fully match the called genes, so a read error is possible. The J gene is TRBJ2-3, the V gene TRBV11-2; 9 nucleotides align to TRBD2. Germline CDR1 SGHAT, CDR2 FQNNGV. The CDR3 loop spans 15 amino acids. The CDR3 DNA reads as TGCGCCAGCAGCTTTAGCGGGAGTATTACAGATACGCAGTATTTT. It encodes CASSFSGSITDTQYF.

This clone is a singleton in its sample. The V and J genes are TRBV5-6 and TRBJ2-7; possible D gene TRBD1, 6 bases. This CDR3 region has 15 residues. Trimming took 5 bases from V and 7 from J, leaving 22 bases between them. CDR1 and CDR2 (germline): SGHDT, YYEEEE. In DNA form, the CDR3 reads TGTGCCAGCAGACCAACCGGGACATCTTTAATTGAGCAGTACTTC. Residues: CASRPTGTSLIEQYF.

A few counts support this clone. The chain employs TRBV30 and TRBJ1-1; D gene ambiguous. Deletions cut 0 bases from V and 1 base from J, with 6 bases between. The CDR3 spans 13 residues. Germline CDR1 reads GTSNPN; CDR2 reads SVGIG (reference sequence). This CDR3 reads CAWSVTRNTEAFF. CDR3 bases: TGTGCCTGGAGTGTGACCAGGAACACTGAAGCTTTCTTT.